This record concerns one TCR beta chain sequence. Its target is not known. With 5 bases removed from V and 1 base from J, the gap between germline ends came to 8 bases. CDR3 length: 14 amino acids. Looked up from germline, CDR1 is SGHAT and CDR2 is FQNNGV. These data originate in a study of shared clonotypes between healthy human individuals. The method was immunoSEQ multiplex PCR; TCRdb's version includes in-frame clones alone and lacks a portion of them. The sample has about 2.3 million clones; approximately 95% are singletons. Broader study findings: Among donors, sharing of clonotypes was expected to be affected by sequencing depth.

The sequence was collected from a man between 18 and 35 years old in good health. Some clones in this sample may be carry-over from other donors' samples. The sequencing sample was made of naive CD4+ T cells from PBMCs. As for subset: CD45RA+ positively selected. This sequence joins TRBV11-2 and TRBJ2-2; D is undetermined. CDR3 bases: TGTGCCAGCAGCGTAGGATTGAACACCGGGGAGCTGTTTTTT. Translated: CASSVGLNTGELFF.